This T cell receptor beta chain was sequenced in a study of T cell clonality in common variable immunodeficiency (dated by TCRdb to 2013 to 2016). Trimming takes 4 bases from V and 1 base from J, and the germline ends sit 10 bases apart. The CDR3 goes from the cysteine to the phenylalanine over 14 residues. The DNA shown is the part of the CDR3 that was read: 33 bases, in frame from base 1. Reading the germline V gene (reference sequence) gives CDR1 LGHDT and CDR2 YNNKEL. What the authors observed across the whole study: TCRbeta clonality was higher in CVID subjects than in healthy controls (t-test p = 0.018), and the increase was most characteristic of about a third of subjects. According to the authors, finding the cause of the higher clonality in CVID would require sequencing the repertoires of T cell subpopulations. Correlations of repertoire features with clinical complications were constrained by heterogeneity among patients within the CVID cohort. Reportedly, TCRbeta sequences from CVID had fewer deletions and N-nucleotide insertions, and highly modified clones with 13 or more V deletions were absent from CVID. Healthy controls shared more TCRbeta clones with each other than CVID subjects shared among themselves (p < 0.0001). Although equal DNA input was used, an average of approximately 82,000 unique sequences per sample was obtained for controls, compared with around 30,000 for CVID samples.

Both CVID patients and healthy controls were predominantly of Caucasian heritage. Heparinized peripheral whole blood samples of about 5 to 8 ml were collected from each donor. Genomic DNA from adults with common variable immune deficiency (CVID) and from healthy adult controls was the source for sequencing TCRbeta CDR3 repertoires. The control group was made up of about 22 healthy adult volunteers (10 male and 12 female) whose ages ranged from 23 to 66 years, with a mean age of approximately 37. Diluted blood was density-centrifuged over Hypaque 1077 or Ficoll-Paque to isolate peripheral blood mononuclear cells. Genomic DNA was obtained from unsorted mononuclear cells using either Qiagen column purification or a centrifugation-based method. This clone was recorded at least ten times. Its cognate antigen has yet to be identified. The CDR3 extends 3 residues past the end of the read, so its final part is completed from the germline J gene.

CVID samples and control samples contributed equivalent amounts of genomic DNA as sequencing input. For every sample, a 60 bp segment covering the rearranged TCRbeta CDR3 region was amplified and then sequenced. The immunoSEQ assay, a bias-corrected multiplex PCR with high-throughput sequencing, was employed for TCRbeta amplification. Under the source paper's analysis protocol: Every unique nucleotide sequence counted as a clone and was annotated with V, D and J genes, copy number and frequency. Sequences were labeled productive if in frame, and non-productive if out of frame or containing stop codons. As previously described, Shannon's entropy was used to calculate clonality. The predicted amino acid sequences of productive clones were used to derive mean CDR3 Kyte-Doolittle hydropathy. Scaled V gene usage was hierarchically clustered using Manhattan distance and complete linkage with the R hclust function. Clone sharing by CDR3 amino acid sequence was assessed by resampling 12 repertoires per group over 100 rounds. The repertoires were searched for some 70 published EBV-specific TCRbeta sequences and fewer than 250 published CMV-specific TCRbeta sequences. A couple of CVID samples yielding fewer than 10,000 sequences were excluded from analysis, leaving fewer than 50 CVID repertoires. Imported from immuneACCESS, the table was reduced by TCRdb to in-frame sequences with V and J called. These copies leave out some clones; in studies compared against another copy, an unresolved V gene accounts for under half, and the cause of the remainder is not known. D and trimming come from the DNA, and the V and J calls and clone size come from that table. With approximately 34,000 clones recorded, this sample contains no clone counted only once. The biggest ten clones account for more than 2.5% of the sample.

Sequencing used peripheral blood mononuclear cells. The rearrangement joined TRBV3-1 (or the pseudogene TRBV3-2) to TRBJ1-1, and TRBD1 may be the D gene, going by 5 matching bases. The receptor was derived from a person aged 18 to 75 in good health. This receptor carries the CDR3 CASSLKQENTEAFF. The CDR3 DNA, read in part, is TGTGCCAGCAGCCTCAAACAGGAGAACACTGAA.